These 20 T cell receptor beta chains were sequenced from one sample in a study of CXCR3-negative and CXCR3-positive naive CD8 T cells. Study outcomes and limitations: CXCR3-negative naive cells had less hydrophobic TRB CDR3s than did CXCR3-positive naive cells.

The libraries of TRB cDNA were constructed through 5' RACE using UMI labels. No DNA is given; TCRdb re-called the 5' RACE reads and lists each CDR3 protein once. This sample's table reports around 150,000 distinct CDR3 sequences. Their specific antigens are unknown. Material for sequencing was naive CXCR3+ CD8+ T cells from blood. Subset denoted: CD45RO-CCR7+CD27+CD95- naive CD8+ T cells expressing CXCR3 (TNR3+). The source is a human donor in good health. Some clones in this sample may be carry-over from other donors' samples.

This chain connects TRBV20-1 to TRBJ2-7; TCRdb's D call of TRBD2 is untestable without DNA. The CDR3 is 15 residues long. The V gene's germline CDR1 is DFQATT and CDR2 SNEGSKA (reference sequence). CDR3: CSVSVLASVVGEQYF.

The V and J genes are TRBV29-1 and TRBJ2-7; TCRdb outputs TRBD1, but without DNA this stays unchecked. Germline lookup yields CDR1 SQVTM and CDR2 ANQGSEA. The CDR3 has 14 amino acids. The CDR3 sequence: CSVALGTGWYEQYF.

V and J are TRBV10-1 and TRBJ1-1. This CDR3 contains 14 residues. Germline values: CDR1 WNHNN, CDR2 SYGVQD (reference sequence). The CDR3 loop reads CASSEGRTNTEAFF.

The chain's CDR3 is CASSSLGPGEQYF. The chain recombines TRBV5-6 with TRBJ2-7; TCRdb outputs TRBD1, but without DNA this stays unchecked. Germline V CDR1 and CDR2: SGHDT, YYEEEE. This CDR3 contains 13 residues.

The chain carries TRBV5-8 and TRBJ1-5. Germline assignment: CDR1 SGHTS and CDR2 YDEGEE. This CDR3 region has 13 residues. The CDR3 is CASSRLGPQPQHF.

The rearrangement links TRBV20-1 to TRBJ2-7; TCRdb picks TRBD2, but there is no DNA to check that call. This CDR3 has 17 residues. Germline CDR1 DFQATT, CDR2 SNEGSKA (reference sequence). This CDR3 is CSARDSYSGAVSYEQYF.

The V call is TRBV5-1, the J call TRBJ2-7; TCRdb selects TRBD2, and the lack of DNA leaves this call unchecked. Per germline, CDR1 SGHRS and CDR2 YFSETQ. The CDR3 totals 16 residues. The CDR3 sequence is CASRGGTSGFSYEQYF.

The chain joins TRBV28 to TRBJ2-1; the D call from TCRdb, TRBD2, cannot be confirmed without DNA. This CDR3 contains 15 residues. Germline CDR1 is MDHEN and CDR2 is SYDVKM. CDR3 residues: CASSPLAGGYNEQFF.

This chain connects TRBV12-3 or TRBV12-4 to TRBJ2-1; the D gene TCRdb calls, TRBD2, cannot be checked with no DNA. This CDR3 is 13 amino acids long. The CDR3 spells CASSWTSGHEQFF.

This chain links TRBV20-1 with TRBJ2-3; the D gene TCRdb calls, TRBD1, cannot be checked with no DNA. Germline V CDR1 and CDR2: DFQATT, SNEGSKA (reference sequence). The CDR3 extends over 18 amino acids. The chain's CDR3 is CSARDPGGPTLSTDTQYF.

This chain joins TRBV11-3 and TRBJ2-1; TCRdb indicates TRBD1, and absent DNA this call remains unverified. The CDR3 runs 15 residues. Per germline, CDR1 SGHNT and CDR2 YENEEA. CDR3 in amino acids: CASSPGQGARSEQFF.

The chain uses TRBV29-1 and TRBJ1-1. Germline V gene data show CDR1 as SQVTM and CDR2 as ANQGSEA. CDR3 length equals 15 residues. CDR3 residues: CSVEGTDLMNTEAFF.

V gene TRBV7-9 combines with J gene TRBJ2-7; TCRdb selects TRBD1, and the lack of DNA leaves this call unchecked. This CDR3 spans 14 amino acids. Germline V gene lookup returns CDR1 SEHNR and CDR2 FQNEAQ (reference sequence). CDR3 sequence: CASSGSGQGHEQYF.

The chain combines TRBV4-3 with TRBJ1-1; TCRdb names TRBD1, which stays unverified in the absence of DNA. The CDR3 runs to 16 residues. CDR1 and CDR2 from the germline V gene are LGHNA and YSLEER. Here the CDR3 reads CASSQDEGGGGTEAFF.

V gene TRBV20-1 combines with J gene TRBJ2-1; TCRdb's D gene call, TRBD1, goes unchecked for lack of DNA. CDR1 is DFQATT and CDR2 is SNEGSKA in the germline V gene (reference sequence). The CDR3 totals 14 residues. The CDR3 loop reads CSATGQGVFDEQFF.

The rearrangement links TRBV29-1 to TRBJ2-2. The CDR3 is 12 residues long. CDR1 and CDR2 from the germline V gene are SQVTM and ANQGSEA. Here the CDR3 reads CSVEGQTGELFF.

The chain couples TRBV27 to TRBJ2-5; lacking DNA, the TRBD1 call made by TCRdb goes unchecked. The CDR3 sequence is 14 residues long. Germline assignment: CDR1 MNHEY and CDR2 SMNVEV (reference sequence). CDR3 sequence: CASRMTGLIQTQYF.

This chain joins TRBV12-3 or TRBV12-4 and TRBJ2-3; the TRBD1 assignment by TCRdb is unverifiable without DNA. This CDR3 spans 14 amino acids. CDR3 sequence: CASRSRDRSDTQYF.

This CDR3 reads CASSGLIAGVYNEQFF. The chain carries TRBV19 and TRBJ2-1; TCRdb lists TRBD2, though no DNA is available to test this call. Germline assignment: CDR1 LNHDA and CDR2 SQIVND (reference sequence). CDR3 length: 16 amino acids. The variable domain in full, completed from reference TRBV19 and TRBJ2-1, reads DGGITQSPKYLFRKEGQNVTLSCEQNLNHDAMYWYRQDPGQGLRLIYYSQIVNDFQKGDIAEGYSVSREKKESFPLTVTSAQKNPTAFYLCASSGLIAGVYNEQFFGPGTRLTVL.

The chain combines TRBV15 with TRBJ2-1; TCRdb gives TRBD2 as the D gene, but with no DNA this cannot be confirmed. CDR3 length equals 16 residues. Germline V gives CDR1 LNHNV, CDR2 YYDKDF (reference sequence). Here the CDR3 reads CATSSTGGGLYNEQFF.